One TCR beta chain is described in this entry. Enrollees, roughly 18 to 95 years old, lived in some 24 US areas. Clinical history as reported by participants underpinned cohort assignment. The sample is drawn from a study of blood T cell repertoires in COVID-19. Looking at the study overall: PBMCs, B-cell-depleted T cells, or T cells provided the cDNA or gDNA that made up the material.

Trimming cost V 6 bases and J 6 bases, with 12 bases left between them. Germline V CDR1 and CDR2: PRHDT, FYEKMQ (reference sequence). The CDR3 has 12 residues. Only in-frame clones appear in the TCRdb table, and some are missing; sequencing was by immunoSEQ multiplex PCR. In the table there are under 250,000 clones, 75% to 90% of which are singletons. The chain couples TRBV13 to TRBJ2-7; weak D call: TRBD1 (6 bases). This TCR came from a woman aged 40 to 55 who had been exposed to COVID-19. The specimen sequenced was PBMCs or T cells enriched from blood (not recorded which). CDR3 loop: CASSQQGSEQYV. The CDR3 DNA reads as TGTGCCAGCAGTCAACAGGGTTCCGAGCAGTACGTC.